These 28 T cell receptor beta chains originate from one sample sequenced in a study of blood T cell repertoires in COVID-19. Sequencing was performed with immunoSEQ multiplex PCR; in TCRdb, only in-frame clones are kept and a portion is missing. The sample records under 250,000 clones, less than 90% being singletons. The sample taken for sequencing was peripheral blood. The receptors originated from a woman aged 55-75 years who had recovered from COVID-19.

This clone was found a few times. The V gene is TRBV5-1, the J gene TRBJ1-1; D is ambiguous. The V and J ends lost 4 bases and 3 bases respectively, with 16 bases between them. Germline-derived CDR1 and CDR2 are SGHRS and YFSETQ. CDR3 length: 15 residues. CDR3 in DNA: TGCGCCAGCAGCCCGGCGGGGTCGAGCGACACTGAAGCTTTCTTT. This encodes CASSPAGSSDTEAFF.

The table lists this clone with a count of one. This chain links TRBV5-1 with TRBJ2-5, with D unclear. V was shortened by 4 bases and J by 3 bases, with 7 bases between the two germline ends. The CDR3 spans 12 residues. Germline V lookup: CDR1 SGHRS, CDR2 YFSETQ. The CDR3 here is CASSAQEETQYF. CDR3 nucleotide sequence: TGCGCCAGCAGCGCGCAGGAAGAGACCCAGTACTTC.

As DNA, the CDR3 is TGTGCCAGCTCACCTTCTTCGGGACTGCAAGAGACCCAGTACTTC. Translated: CASSPSSGLQETQYF. The gene calls are TRBV18 and TRBJ2-5; TRBD2 might be the D (6 bases). Germline CDR1 and CDR2: KGHSH and LQKENI. This CDR3 spans 15 amino acids. Trimming pared 3 bases from V and 2 bases from J, leaving 13 bases between. The entire variable domain, with the rest obtained from reference TRBV18 and TRBJ2-5, is as follows: NAGVMQNPRHLVRRRGQEARLRCSPMKGHSHVYWYRQLPEEGLKFMVYLQKENIIDESGMPKERFSAEFPKEGPSILRIQQVVRGDSAAYFCASSPSSGLQETQYFGPGTRLLVL.

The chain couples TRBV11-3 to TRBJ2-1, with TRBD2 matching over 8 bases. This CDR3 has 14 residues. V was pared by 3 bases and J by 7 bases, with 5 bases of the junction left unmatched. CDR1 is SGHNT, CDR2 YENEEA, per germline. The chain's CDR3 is CASSFRGGLNEQFF. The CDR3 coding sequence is TGTGCCAGCAGCTTTCGCGGGGGGTTAAATGAGCAGTTCTTC. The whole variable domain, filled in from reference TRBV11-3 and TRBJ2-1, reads EAGVVQSPRYKIIEKKQPVAFWCNPISGHNTLYWYLQNLGQGPELLIRYENEEAVDDSQLPKDRFSAERLKGVDSTLKIQPAELGDSAVYLCASSFRGGLNEQFFGPGTRLTVL.

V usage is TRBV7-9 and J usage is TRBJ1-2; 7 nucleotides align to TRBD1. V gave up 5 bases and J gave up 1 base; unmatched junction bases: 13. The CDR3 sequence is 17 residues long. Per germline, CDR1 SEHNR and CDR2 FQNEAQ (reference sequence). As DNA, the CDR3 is TGTGCCAGCAGCCCCTGGACAGGAGCCATTCTTAACTATGGCTACACCTTC. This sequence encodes CASSPWTGAILNYGYTF.

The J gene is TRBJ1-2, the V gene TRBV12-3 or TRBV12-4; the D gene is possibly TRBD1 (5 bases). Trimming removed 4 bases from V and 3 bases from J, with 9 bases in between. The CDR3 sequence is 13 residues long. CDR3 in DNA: TGTGCCAGCAGTTATCAGACAGACTATGGCTACACCTTC. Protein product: CASSYQTDYGYTF.

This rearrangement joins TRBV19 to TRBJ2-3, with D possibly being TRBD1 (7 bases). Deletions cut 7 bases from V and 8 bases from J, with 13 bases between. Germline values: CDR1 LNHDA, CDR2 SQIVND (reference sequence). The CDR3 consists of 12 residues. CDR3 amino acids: CASTYRGGTQYF. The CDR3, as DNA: TGTGCCAGTACTTACAGGGGAGGTACGCAGTATTTT.

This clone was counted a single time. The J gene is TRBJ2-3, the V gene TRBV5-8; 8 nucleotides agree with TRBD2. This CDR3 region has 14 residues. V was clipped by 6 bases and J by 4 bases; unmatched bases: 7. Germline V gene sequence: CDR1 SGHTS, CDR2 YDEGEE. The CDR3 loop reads CASTVRGASDTQYF. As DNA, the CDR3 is TGTGCCAGCACCGTGCGGGGGGCCTCAGATACGCAGTATTTT. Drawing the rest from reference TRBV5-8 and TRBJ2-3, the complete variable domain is EAGVTQSPTHLIKTRGQQATLRCSPISGHTSVYWYQQALGLGLQFLLWYDEGEERNRGNFPPRFSGRQFPNYSSELNVNALELEDSALYLCASTVRGASDTQYFGPGTRLTVL.

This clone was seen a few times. This CDR3 is CASFLDRLNTEAFF. The CDR3 nucleotides read TGTGCCAGCTTCCTCGACAGGTTGAACACTGAAGCTTTCTTT. The J gene is TRBJ1-1, the V gene TRBV18; possible D gene TRBD1, 6 bases. This CDR3 is built from 14 residues. Germline CDR1 is KGHSH and CDR2 is LQKENI. Deletions cut 7 bases from V and 0 bases from J, with 12 bases between. The complete variable domain, with remaining parts taken from reference TRBV18 and TRBJ1-1, reads NAGVMQNPRHLVRRRGQEARLRCSPMKGHSHVYWYRQLPEEGLKFMVYLQKENIIDESGMPKERFSAEFPKEGPSILRIQQVVRGDSAAYFCASFLDRLNTEAFFGQGTRLTVV.

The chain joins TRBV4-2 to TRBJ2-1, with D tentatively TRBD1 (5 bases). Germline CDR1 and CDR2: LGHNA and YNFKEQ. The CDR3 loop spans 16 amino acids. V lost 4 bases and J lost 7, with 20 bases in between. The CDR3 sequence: CASSPFGGAESNEQFF. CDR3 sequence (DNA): TGTGCCAGCAGCCCCTTTGGTGGGGCCGAAAGTAATGAGCAGTTCTTC.

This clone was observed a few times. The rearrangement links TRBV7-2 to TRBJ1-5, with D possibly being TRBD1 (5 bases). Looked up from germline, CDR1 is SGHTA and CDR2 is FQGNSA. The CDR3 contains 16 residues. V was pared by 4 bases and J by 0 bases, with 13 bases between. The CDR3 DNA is TGTGCCAGCAGCTCGACCGGGACTAATAGCAATCAGCCCCAGCATTTT. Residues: CASSSTGTNSNQPQHF.

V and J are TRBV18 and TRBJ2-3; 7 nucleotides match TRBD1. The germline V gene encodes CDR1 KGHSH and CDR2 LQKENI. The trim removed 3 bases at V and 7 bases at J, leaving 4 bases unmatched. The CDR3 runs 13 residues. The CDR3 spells CASSPRDRYTQYF. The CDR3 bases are TGTGCCAGCTCACCCCGGGACAGATATACGCAGTATTTT.

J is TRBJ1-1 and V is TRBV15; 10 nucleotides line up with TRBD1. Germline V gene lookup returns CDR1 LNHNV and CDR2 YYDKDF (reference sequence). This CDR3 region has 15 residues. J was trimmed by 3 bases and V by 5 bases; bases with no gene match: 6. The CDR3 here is CATSGDRGFYTEAFF. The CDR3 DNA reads TGTGCCACCAGCGGGGACAGGGGTTTCTACACTGAAGCTTTCTTT.

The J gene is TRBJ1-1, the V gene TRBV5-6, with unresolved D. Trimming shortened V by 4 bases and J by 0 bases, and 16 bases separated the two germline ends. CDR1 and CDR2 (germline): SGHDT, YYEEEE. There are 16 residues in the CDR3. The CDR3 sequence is CASSRGMGRMNTEAFF. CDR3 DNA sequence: TGTGCCAGCAGCCGTGGGATGGGGAGGATGAACACTGAAGCTTTCTTT.

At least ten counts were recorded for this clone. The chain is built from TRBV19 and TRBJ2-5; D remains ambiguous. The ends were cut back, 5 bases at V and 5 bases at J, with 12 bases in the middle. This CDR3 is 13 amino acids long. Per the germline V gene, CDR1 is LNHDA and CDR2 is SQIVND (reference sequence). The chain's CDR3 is CASSFVAMETQYF. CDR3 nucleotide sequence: TGTGCCAGTAGTTTCGTGGCAATGGAGACCCAGTACTTC.

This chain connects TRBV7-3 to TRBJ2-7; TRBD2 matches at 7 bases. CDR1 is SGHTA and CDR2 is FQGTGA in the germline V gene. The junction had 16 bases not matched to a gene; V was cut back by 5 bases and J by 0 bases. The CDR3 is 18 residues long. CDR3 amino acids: CASSNPRVAGVTSYEQYF. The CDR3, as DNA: TGTGCCAGCAGCAATCCAAGGGTTGCGGGGGTTACCTCCTACGAGCAGTACTTC.

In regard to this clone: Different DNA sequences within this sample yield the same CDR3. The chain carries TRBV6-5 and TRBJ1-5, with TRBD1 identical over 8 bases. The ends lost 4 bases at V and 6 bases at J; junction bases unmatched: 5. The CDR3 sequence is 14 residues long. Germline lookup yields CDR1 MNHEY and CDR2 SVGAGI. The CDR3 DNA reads TGTGCCAGCAGTTCGACAGGGGAAGGTCAGCCCCAGCATTTT. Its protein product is CASSSTGEGQPQHF.

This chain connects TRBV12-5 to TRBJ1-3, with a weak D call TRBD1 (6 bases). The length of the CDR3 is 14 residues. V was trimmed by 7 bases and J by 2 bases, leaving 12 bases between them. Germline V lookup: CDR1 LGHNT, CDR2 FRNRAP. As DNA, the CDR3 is TGTGCTAGTGCCCTCTGGGGGCCTGGAAACACCATATATTTT. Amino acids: CASALWGPGNTIYF. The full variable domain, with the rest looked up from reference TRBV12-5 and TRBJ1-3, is DARVTQTPRHKVTEMGQEVTMRCQPILGHNTVFWYRQTMMQGLELLAYFRNRAPLDDSGMPKDRFSAEMPDATLATLKIQPSEPRDSAVYFCASALWGPGNTIYFGEGSWLTVV.

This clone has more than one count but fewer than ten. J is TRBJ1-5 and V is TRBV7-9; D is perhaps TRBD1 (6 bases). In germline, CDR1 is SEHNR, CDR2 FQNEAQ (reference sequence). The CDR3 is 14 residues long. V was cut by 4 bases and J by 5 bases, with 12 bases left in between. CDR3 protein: CASSSTGSYQPQHF. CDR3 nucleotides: TGTGCCAGCAGCTCGACAGGATCTTATCAGCCCCAGCATTTT.

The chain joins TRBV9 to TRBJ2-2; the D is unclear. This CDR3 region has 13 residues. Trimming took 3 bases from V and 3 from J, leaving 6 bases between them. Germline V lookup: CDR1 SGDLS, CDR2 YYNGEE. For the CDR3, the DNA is TGTGCCAGCAGCGGCAGTCACACCGGGGAGCTGTTTTTT. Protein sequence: CASSGSHTGELFF.

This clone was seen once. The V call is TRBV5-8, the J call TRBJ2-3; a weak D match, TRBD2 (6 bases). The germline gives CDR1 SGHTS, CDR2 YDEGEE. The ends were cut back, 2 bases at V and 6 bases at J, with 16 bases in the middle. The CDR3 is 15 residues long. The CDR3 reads CASSFLEGRWDTQYF. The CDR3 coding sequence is TGTGCCAGCAGCTTTCTAGAGGGGAGGTGGGATACGCAGTATTTT.

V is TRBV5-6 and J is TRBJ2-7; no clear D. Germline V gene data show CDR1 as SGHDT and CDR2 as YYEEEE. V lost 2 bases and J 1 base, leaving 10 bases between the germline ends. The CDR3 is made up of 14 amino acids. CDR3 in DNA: TGTGCCAGCAGCTTTGCACAGTTTTCCTACGAGCAGTACTTC. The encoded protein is CASSFAQFSYEQYF.

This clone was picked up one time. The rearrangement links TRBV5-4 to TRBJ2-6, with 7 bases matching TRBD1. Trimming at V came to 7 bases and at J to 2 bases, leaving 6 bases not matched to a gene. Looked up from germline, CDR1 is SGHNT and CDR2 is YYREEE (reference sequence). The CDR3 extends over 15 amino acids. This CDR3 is CASAVDRAGANVLTF. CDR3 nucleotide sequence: TGTGCCAGCGCGGTCGACAGGGCTGGGGCCAACGTCCTGACTTTC.

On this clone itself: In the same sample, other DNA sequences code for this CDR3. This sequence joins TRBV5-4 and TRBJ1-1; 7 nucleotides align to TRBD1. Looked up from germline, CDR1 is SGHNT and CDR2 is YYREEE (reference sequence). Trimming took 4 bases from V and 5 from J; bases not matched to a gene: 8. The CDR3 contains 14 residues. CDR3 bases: TGTGCCAGCAGCCCCGACAGGGTTAGGACTGAAGCTTTCTTT. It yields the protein CASSPDRVRTEAFF.

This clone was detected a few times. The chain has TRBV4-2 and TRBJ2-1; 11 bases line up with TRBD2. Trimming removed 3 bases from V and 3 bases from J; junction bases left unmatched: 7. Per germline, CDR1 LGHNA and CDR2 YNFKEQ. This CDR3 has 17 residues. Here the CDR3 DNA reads TGTGCCAGCAGCCACACCCTTAGCGGGGGGGACTACAATGAGCAGTTCTTC. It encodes CASSHTLSGGDYNEQFF.

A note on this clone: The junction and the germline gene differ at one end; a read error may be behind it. The CDR3 region is CASSPRRGGLNTGELFF. DNA of the CDR3: TGTGCTAGCAGCCCTCGACGGGGGGGTTTGAACACCGGGGAGCTGTTTTTT. The V call is TRBV7-7, the J call TRBJ2-2; 8 bases line up with TRBD2. The CDR3 sequence is 17 residues long. Germline V gene data show CDR1 as SSHAT and CDR2 as FNYEAQ (reference sequence).

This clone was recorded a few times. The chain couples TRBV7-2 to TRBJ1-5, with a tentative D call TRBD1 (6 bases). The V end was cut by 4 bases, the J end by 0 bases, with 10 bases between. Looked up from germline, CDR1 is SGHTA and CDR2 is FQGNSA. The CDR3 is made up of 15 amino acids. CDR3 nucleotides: TGTGCCAGCAGCTGGACACAGGGTAGCAATCAGCCCCAGCATTTT. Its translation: CASSWTQGSNQPQHF.

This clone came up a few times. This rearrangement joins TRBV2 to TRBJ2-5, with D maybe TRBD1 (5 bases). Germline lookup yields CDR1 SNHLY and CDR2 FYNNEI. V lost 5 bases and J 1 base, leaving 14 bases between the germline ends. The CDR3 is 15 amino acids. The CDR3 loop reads CASSWTGGAQETQYF. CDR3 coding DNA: TGTGCCAGCAGTTGGACGGGTGGGGCCCAAGAGACCCAGTACTTC.